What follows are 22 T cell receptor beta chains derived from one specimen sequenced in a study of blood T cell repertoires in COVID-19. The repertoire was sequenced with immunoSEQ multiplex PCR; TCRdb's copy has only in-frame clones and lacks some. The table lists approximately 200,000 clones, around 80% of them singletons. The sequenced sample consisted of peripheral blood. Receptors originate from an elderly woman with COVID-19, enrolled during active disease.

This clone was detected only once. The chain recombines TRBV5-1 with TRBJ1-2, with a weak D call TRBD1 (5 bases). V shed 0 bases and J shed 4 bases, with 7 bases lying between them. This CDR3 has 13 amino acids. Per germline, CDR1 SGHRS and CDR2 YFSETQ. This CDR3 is CASSLDRIYGYTF. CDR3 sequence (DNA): TGCGCCAGCAGCTTGGACAGGATCTATGGCTACACCTTC.

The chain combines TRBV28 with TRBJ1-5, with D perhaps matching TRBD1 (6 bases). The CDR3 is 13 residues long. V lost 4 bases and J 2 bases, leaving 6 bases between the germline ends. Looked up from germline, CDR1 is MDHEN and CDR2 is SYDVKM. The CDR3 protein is CASSSGGNQPQHF. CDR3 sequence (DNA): TGTGCCAGCAGTTCAGGGGGCAATCAGCCCCAGCATTTT.

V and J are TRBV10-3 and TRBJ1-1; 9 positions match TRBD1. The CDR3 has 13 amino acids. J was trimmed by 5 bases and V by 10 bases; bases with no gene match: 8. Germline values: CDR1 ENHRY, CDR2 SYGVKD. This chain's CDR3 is CATQQGAGTEAFF. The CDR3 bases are TGTGCCACCCAACAGGGGGCAGGGACTGAAGCTTTCTTT.

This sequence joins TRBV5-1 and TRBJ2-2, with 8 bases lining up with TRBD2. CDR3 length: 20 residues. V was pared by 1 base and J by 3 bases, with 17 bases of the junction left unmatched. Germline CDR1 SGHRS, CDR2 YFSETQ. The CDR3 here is CASSLFSWDLRGAYTGELFF. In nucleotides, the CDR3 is TGCGCCAGCAGCTTGTTTTCGTGGGATTTGCGGGGGGCCTACACCGGGGAGCTGTTTTTT.

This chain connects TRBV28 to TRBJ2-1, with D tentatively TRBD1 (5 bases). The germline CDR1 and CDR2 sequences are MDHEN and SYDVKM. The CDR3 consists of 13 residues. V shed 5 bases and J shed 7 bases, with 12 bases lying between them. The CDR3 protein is CASSPLRVNEQFF. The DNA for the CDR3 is TGTGCCAGCAGTCCCCTCAGGGTAAATGAGCAGTTCTTC.

CDR3 residues: CASSYRGSSYEQYF. The CDR3 DNA reads as TGTGCCAGCAGTTACCGCGGGAGCTCCTACGAGCAGTACTTC. This chain links TRBV6-5 with TRBJ2-7; the match to TRBD2 covers 7 bases. The CDR3 totals 14 residues. CDR1 is MNHEY and CDR2 is SVGAGI in the germline V gene. Trimming took 2 bases from V and 0 from J; bases not matched to a gene: 1.

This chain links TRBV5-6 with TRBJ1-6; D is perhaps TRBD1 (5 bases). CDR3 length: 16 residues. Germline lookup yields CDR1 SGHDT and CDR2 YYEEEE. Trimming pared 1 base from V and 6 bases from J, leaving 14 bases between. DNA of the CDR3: TGTGCCAGCAGCTTGTGGGCAGGGTACGCTAATTCACCCCTCCACTTT. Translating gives CASSLWAGYANSPLHF.

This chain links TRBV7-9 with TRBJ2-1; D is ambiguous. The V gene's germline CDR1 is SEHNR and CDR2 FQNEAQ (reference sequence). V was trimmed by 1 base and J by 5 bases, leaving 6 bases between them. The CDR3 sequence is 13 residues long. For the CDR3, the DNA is TGTGCCAGCAGCTTAGACAGAGACAATGAGCAGTTCTTC. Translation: CASSLDRDNEQFF. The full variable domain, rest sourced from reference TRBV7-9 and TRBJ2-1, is DTGVSQNPRHKITKRGQNVTFRCDPISEHNRLYWYRQTLGQGPEFLTYFQNEAQLEKSRLLSDRFSAERPKGSFSTLEIQRTEQGDSAMYLCASSLDRDNEQFFGPGTRLTVL.

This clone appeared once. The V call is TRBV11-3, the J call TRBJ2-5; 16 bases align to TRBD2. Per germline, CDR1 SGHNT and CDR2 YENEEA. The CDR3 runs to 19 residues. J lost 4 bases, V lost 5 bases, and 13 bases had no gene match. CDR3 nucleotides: TGTGCCAGCAGCAAGGGACTAGCGGGGGGGCTTCCTCAATCAGAGACCCAGTACTTC. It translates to CASSKGLAGGLPQSETQYF.

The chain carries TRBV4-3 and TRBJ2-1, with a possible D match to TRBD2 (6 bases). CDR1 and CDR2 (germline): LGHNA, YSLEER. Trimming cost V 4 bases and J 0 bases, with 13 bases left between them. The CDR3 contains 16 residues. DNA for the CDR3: TGCGCCAGCAGCCTGAGGGACGGGAGCTCCTACAATGAGCAGTTCTTC. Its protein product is CASSLRDGSSYNEQFF.

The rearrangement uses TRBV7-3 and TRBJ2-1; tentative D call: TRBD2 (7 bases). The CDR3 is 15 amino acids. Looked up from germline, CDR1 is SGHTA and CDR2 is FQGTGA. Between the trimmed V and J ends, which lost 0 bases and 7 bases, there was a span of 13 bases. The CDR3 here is CASSLTGGGRNEQFF. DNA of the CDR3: TGTGCCAGCAGCTTAACGGGCGGGGGCCGGAATGAGCAGTTCTTC.

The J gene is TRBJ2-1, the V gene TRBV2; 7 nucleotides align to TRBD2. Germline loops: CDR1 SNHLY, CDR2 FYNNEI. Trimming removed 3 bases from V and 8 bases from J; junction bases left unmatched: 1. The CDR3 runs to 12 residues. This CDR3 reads CASSDRGDEQFF. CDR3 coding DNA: TGTGCCAGCAGTGATCGGGGGGATGAGCAGTTCTTC.

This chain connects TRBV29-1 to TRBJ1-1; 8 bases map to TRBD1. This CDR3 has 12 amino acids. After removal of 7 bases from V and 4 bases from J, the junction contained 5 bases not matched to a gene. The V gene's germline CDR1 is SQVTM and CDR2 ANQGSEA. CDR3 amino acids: CSGRTGFTEAFF. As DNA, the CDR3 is TGCAGCGGACGGACAGGGTTCACTGAAGCTTTCTTT.

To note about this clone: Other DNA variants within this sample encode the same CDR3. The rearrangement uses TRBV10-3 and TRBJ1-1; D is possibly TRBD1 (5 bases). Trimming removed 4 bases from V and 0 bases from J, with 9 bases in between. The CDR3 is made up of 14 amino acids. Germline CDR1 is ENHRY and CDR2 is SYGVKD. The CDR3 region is CAISGQGMNTEAFF. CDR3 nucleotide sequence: TGTGCCATCAGTGGCCAGGGCATGAACACTGAAGCTTTCTTT.

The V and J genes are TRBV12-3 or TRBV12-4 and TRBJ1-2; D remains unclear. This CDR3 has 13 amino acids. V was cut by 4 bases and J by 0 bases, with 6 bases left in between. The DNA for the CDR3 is TGTGCCAGCAGTTACACAGCTAACTATGGCTACACCTTC. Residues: CASSYTANYGYTF.

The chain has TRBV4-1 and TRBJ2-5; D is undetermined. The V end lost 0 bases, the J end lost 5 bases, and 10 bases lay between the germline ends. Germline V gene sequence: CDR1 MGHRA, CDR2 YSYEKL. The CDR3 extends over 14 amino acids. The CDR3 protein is CASSQDPAVETQYF. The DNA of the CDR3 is TGCGCCAGCAGCCAAGATCCCGCAGTCGAGACCCAGTACTTC.

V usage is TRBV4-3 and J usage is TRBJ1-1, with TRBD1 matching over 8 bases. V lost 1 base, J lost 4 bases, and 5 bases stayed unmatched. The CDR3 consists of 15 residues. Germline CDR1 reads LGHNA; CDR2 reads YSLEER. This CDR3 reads CASSQGNRGVTEAFF. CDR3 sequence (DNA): TGCGCCAGCAGCCAAGGGAACAGGGGGGTCACTGAAGCTTTCTTT.

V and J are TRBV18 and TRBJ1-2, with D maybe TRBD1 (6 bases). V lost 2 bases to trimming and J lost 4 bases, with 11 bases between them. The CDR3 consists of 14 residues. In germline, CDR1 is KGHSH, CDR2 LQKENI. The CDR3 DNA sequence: TGTGCCAGCTCACCAAGGTTAGGGGGCTATGGCTACACCTTC. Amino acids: CASSPRLGGYGYTF.

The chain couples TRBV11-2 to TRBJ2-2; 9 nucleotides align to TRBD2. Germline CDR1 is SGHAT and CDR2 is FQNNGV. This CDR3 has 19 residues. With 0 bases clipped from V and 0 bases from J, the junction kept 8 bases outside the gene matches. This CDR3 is CASSLDLALAGANTGELFF. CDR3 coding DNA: TGTGCCAGCAGCTTAGATCTCGCGTTAGCGGGAGCGAACACCGGGGAGCTGTTTTTT. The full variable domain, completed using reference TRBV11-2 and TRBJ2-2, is EAGVAQSPRYKIIEKRQSVAFWCNPISGHATLYWYQQILGQGPKLLIQFQNNGVVDDSQLPKDRFSAERLKGVDSTLKIQPAKLEDSAVYLCASSLDLALAGANTGELFFGEGSRLTVL.

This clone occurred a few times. DNA for the CDR3: TGTGCCAGCAGTTACGGCTCAGGGTTCCATCACAATGAGCAGTTCTTC. Translating gives CASSYGSGFHHNEQFF. The V gene is TRBV6-6, the J gene TRBJ2-1, with a possible D match to TRBD1 (5 bases). Trimming shortened V by 2 bases and J by 5 bases, and 16 bases separated the two germline ends. The CDR3 has 16 amino acids. Germline V CDR1 and CDR2: MNHNY, SVGAGI (reference sequence).

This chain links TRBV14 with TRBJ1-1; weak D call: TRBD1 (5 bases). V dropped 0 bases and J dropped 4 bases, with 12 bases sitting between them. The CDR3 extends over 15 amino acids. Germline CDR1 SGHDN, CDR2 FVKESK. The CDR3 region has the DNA TGTGCCAGCAGCCAAGACAGGGTTGTTTCCACTGAAGCTTTCTTT. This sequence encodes CASSQDRVVSTEAFF.

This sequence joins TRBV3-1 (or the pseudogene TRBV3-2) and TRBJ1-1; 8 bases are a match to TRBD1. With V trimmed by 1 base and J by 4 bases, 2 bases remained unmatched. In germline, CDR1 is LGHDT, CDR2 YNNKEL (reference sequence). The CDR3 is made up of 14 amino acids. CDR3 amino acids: CASSQGQGSTEAFF. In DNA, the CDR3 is TGTGCCAGCAGCCAAGGACAGGGGAGCACTGAAGCTTTCTTT.